This T cell receptor beta chain was captured in a study of beta chain features in type 1 diabetes. Expressed TCRB transcripts were sequenced after all isolated RNA was converted to cDNA. TCRdb's copy holds only in-frame clones and misses some; the assay was immunoSEQ multiplex PCR. The sample yields 500,000 to 700,000 clones, roughly 15% seen once. This clone was detected a few times. Germline V gene lookup returns CDR1 SEHNR and CDR2 FQNEAQ (reference sequence). With V trimmed by 7 bases and J by 2 bases, 19 bases remained unmatched. This CDR3 region has 19 residues. The sequence was obtained from a young man in good health. This chain links TRBV7-9 with TRBJ2-7; 11 bases are a match to TRBD2. Input material: naive CD4+ T cells from blood. For the CDR3, the DNA is TGTGCCAGCAACCGTTACCCGACCGGTACTAGCGGGAGAACCTACGAGCAGTACTTC. Amino acid sequence: CASNRYPTGTSGRTYEQYF.